This T cell receptor (beta chain) comes out of a study of blood T cell repertoires in COVID-19. Across the whole study: The United States, Italy and Spain supplied acute and convalescent COVID-19 samples. PBMCs, B-cell-depleted T cells, or T cells provided the cDNA or gDNA that made up the material.

Methods used by the authors: Amplification with reference gene primers provided the estimates of nucleated cell counts. Using immunoSEQ multiplex PCR, the repertoire was profiled, and TCRdb retains in-frame clones only, with some absent. V and J calls plus clone size are reproduced from that table; the DNA served to infer D and trimming. The sample consists of fewer than 200,000 clones, 81% of them appearing once. V lost 3 bases and J 0 bases, leaving 21 bases between the germline ends. The CDR3 covers 19 residues. The V gene's germline CDR1 is LGHDT and CDR2 YNNKEL (reference sequence). Study members were between 18 and 89 years old and lived in roughly 24 US regions.

The chain uses TRBV3-1 (or the pseudogene TRBV3-2) and TRBJ1-3; tentative D call: TRBD1 (5 bases). The material sequenced was PBMCs or T cells enriched from blood (not recorded which). This TCR was recovered from a woman in her 40s with acute COVID-19. The CDR3 here is CASSQRTGGGVSSGNTIYF. In DNA, the CDR3 is TGTGCCAGCAGCCAGAGAACCGGGGGAGGGGTAAGCTCTGGAAACACCATATATTTT.